This T cell receptor beta chain was recovered during a study of memory CD4+ T cells and cytomegalovirus serostatus. Study-wide background: Healthy Belgian adult donors included nine or ten CMV-positive and 24 CMV-negative people.

Study-wide findings and caveats: Each of around 69 CMV-associated TCRbeta sequences occurred in one to five individuals.

Single viable CD3+CD4+CD8-CD45RO+ cells were sorted as the memory CD4+ T cells. Donors' CMV status reflects serum IgG against pp150, pp28, p38, p52. Authors' analysis steps: Out-of-frame sequences were removed, leaving about 2,300,000 distinct TCRbeta sequences. Generated by immunoSEQ multiplex PCR, the TCRdb table keeps only in-frame clones and is missing some. The V and J calls and clone size come from that table; D and trimming were worked out from the DNA. This sample has about 73,000 clones, with around four fifths found just once. This CDR3 spans 13 amino acids. Trimming left V 5 bases short and J 2 bases short, with 12 bases between. Looked up from germline, CDR1 is GTSNPN and CDR2 is SVGIG (reference sequence). Details on this clone: Antigen: not known.

The chain recombines TRBV30 with TRBJ1-1; D possibly corresponds to TRBD1 (6 bases). The TCR was taken from an adult in good health and CMV-seropositive. Input material: memory CD4+ T cells from blood. The CDR3 nucleotides read TGTGCCTGGGGCACAGGGAGAAACACTGAAGCTTTCTTT. This translates into CAWGTGRNTEAFF.